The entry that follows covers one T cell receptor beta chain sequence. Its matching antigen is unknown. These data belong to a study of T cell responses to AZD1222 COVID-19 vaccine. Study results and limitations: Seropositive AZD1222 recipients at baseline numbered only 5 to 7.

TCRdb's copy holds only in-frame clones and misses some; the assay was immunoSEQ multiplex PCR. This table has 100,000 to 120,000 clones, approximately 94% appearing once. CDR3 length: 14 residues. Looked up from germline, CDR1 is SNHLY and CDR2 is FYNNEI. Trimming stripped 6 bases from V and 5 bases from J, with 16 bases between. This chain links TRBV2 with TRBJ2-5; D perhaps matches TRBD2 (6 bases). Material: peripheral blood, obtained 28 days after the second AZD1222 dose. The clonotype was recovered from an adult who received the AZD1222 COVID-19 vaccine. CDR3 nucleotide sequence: TGTGCCAGCAGAGTACCGGGGGTTCGGGAGACCCAGTACTTC. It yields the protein CASRVPGVRETQYF.